This TCR beta chain is from a study of OX40 agonist ivuxolimab in advanced cancers. Study information: Patients in the trial were receiving intravenous ivuxolimab every 2 weeks, at doses of 0.01 to 10 mg/kg. Three individuals attained partial responses, comprising one hepatocellular carcinoma case and two cutaneous melanoma cases. Study results and limitations: Nonresponders included some who also had low normalized T-cell clonal expansion. Within 6 weeks, CD4+ and CD8+ blood T cells expanded clonally at 0.1 to 3.0 mg/kg.

Germline CDR1 is LGHNA and CDR2 is YNFKEQ. Trimming took 8 bases from V and 0 from J, leaving 13 bases between them. The CDR3 covers 14 residues. Concerning this clone itself: Its antigen is not identified.

Sequenced by immunoSEQ multiplex PCR; TCRdb stores in-frame clones only, minus some. The table has 45,000 to 70,000 clones, around 84% seen once. The sequencing here drew on CD4+ or CD8+ T cells sorted from blood, taken in a trial of the OX40 agonist ivuxolimab. The V gene is TRBV4-2, the J gene TRBJ1-2; no clear D gene. This receptor was taken from an adult with an advanced solid tumor such as melanoma, head and neck, liver or kidney cancer. CDR3 residues: CASGRAEANYGYTF. CDR3 bases: TGTGCCAGCGGTCGGGCTGAAGCTAACTATGGCTACACCTTC.